This T cell receptor beta chain stems from a study of shared clonotypes between healthy human individuals. General study findings and limits: Memory subsets generally showed smaller estimated richness than naive subsets did.

Authors' methods: Quality scores were absent from the junction-only immunoSEQ sequences, so filtering differed. The repertoire was sequenced with immunoSEQ multiplex PCR; TCRdb's copy has only in-frame clones and lacks some. Clone size and V and J calls were adopted from that table, with D and trimming inferred from the DNA. The sample lists about 1 million clones, about 76% occurring once. Only Caucasian adults living in Nashville, Tennessee served as donors. Remarks on this clone: Antigen specificity is unknown.

Sequenced sample: memory CD4+ T cells sorted from blood. Subset specified: CD45RA-negative fraction. This TCR derives from a man aged 18-30 years in good health.

CDR3 coding DNA: TGTGCCAGCAGAGATTCCATATCCGGGGGCGCGAGGACTGAAGCTTTCTTT. Translating gives CASRDSISGGARTEAFF. The chain combines TRBV2 with TRBJ1-1; TRBD1 is a possible D gene (6 bases). The CDR3 spans 17 residues. V shed 6 bases and J shed 5 bases, with 25 bases lying between them. Germline CDR1 reads SNHLY; CDR2 reads FYNNEI.